The next 27 T cell receptor beta chains were all read from a single sample in a study of blood T cells in healthy people across ages (dated by TCRdb to the mid-2010s). The library was obtained by 5' RACE. The sequencer was an Illumina HiSeq 2500. A second PCR of about 7 to 12 cycles was run with a J-beta primer mix and a sample-barcoded 5' primer. TCRdb's own reprocessing of the public reads used fastp at Q25 and MiXCR and kept productive beta chains. Every CDR3 protein is listed once, alongside the most common genes and DNA of its rows. In this sample the table shows about a million distinct CDR3 sequences, roughly 48% of which occur a single time. The ten biggest clones cover around an eighth of the sample. The material sequenced was blood. These receptors were collected from a young man in good health.

The table lists this clonotype with a few counts. The chain is built from TRBV2 and TRBJ2-5, with D possibly being TRBD1 (6 bases). Germline V gene data show CDR1 as SNHLY and CDR2 as FYNNEI. Trimming removed 8 bases at V and 5 bases at J, with 15 bases between. The CDR3 covers 13 residues. CDR3 sequence: CASGKNRDETQYF. For the CDR3, the DNA is TGTGCCAGCGGAAAGAACAGGGATGAGACCCAGTACTTC.

Only a few counts were recorded for this clonotype. The chain has TRBV30 and TRBJ2-3; D might be TRBD1 or TRBD2, each matching 5 bases. V was cut by 8 bases and J by 5 bases, with 14 bases left in between. Germline assignment: CDR1 GTSNPN and CDR2 SVGIG (reference sequence). The CDR3 covers 12 residues. The CDR3 protein is CAGTAGGDTQYF. The CDR3 DNA is TGTGCCGGGACCGCTGGGGGAGATACGCAGTATTTT.

The chain has TRBV28 and TRBJ2-7; D is unclear. The CDR3 spans 14 residues. Germline CDR1 MDHEN, CDR2 SYDVKM. V was clipped by 6 bases and J by 1 base, with 13 bases between them. The CDR3: CASSSPSRSYEQYF. In DNA form, the CDR3 reads TGTGCCAGCAGCTCCCCGTCAAGGTCCTACGAGCAGTACTTC.

The genes are TRBV4-1 and TRBJ1-6, with no clear D. The CDR3 loop spans 12 amino acids. Germline-derived CDR1 and CDR2 are MGHRA and YSYEKL. Trimming stripped 3 bases from V and 8 bases from J, with 5 bases between. The CDR3 region is CASSQSDSPLHF. The DNA of the CDR3 is TGCGCCAGCAGCCAGTCAGATTCACCCCTCCACTTT.

V gene TRBV9 combines with J gene TRBJ1-5, with a tentative D call TRBD1 (6 bases). From germline, CDR1 is SGDLS and CDR2 YYNGEE. V lost 0 bases and J 7 bases, leaving 23 bases between the germline ends. The CDR3 is 18 amino acids. The CDR3 nucleotides read TGTGCCAGCAGCGTAGTCTTAACGGGGGGGCTTCGGGGACAGCCCCAGCATTTT. This encodes CASSVVLTGGLRGQPQHF.

This clonotype was counted a few times. The genes are TRBV2 and TRBJ2-3, with TRBD1 identical over 10 bases. The CDR3 has 14 residues. J lost 5 bases, V lost 8 bases, and 7 bases had no gene match. Per the germline V gene, CDR1 is SNHLY and CDR2 is FYNNEI. The CDR3 nucleotides read TGTGCCAGCGAGGGACAGGGGCAAGGAGATACGCAGTATTTT. It is translated as CASEGQGQGDTQYF.

The chain couples TRBV12-3 or TRBV12-4 to TRBJ2-3, with 9 bases identical to TRBD2. J lost 3 bases, V lost 3 bases, and 16 bases had no gene match. The CDR3 runs to 19 residues. CDR3 residues: CASSFQGGGLAGSTDTQYF. As DNA, the CDR3 is TGTGCCAGCAGTTTCCAAGGGGGCGGGCTAGCGGGATCTACAGATACGCAGTATTTT.

The V gene is TRBV6-5, the J gene TRBJ1-1; 9 bases are a match to TRBD1. Trimming cost V 1 base and J 1 base; bases outside gene matches: 1. Germline V gene data show CDR1 as MNHEY and CDR2 as SVGAGI. The CDR3 loop spans 15 amino acids. CDR3 sequence reads: CASSYLGQGNTEAFF. CDR3 sequence (DNA): TGTGCCAGCAGTTACTTGGGACAGGGGAACACTGAAGCTTTCTTT.

This clonotype was detected only a few times. This rearrangement joins TRBV6-5 to TRBJ2-4; 7 nucleotides line up with TRBD1. CDR1 MNHEY and CDR2 SVGAGI come from the germline V gene. CDR3 length: 13 residues. V lost 6 bases, J lost 9 bases, and 8 bases stayed unmatched. The CDR3 loop is CASRIDRDSIQYF. In nucleotides, the CDR3 is TGTGCCAGCAGAATTGACAGGGACAGCATTCAGTACTTC.

The V gene is TRBV29-1, the J gene TRBJ1-5; D is ambiguous. Germline CDR1 reads SQVTM; CDR2 reads ANQGSEA. The ends were cut back, 3 bases at V and 7 bases at J, with 16 bases in the middle. The CDR3 totals 14 residues. Here the CDR3 DNA reads TGCAGCGTTGATGAAGGGTCCCAAGGCCAGCCCCAGCATTTT. This codes for CSVDEGSQGQPQHF.

The chain joins TRBV28 to TRBJ2-3; TRBD2 is a possible D gene (6 bases). The CDR3 spans 11 residues. With 11 bases removed from V and 4 bases from J, the gap between germline ends came to 10 bases. CDR1 is MDHEN, CDR2 SYDVKM, per germline. The CDR3 protein is CAPAGPDTQYF. As DNA, the CDR3 is TGTGCCCCCGCGGGGCCAGATACGCAGTATTTT.

J is TRBJ2-7 and V is TRBV29-1, with D possibly TRBD2 on 6 matching bases. Germline V gene data show CDR1 as SQVTM and CDR2 as ANQGSEA. The CDR3 extends over 12 amino acids. V shed 7 bases and J shed 2 bases, with 12 bases lying between them. The CDR3 region is CSASAGTYEQYF. DNA for the CDR3: TGCAGCGCCTCGGCGGGGACCTACGAGCAGTACTTC.

This clonotype has only a few counts. The rearrangement links TRBV4-1 to TRBJ1-1; D is unclear. V lost 4 bases to trimming and J lost 0 bases, with 18 bases between them. The CDR3 extends over 17 amino acids. Looked up from germline, CDR1 is MGHRA and CDR2 is YSYEKL. The CDR3 region has the DNA TGCGCCAGCAGCCCGACCCGATTTACAGCACTGAACACTGAAGCTTTCTTT. It encodes CASSPTRFTALNTEAFF.

This sequence joins TRBV24-1 and TRBJ2-7, with D perhaps matching TRBD2 (6 bases). Germline values: CDR1 KGHDR, CDR2 SFDVKD. The V gene lost 9 bases and the J gene lost 7 bases, with 15 bases spanning the gap. This CDR3 comprises 12 residues. CDR3 sequence: CATGRGGNEQYF. The CDR3 coding sequence is TGTGCCACCGGCCGGGGAGGCAATGAGCAGTACTTC.

The genes are TRBV5-1 and TRBJ2-3, with D possibly TRBD1 on 6 matching bases. V lost 6 bases and J 2 bases, leaving 13 bases between the germline ends. The CDR3 consists of 14 residues. Germline-derived CDR1 and CDR2 are SGHRS and YFSETQ. CDR3 amino acids: CASNRDTDTDTQYF. The CDR3 bases are TGCGCCAGCAACCGGGACACTGACACAGATACGCAGTATTTT.

V and J are TRBV5-1 and TRBJ1-1; tentative D call: TRBD1 (5 bases). Germline CDR1 is SGHRS and CDR2 is YFSETQ. The CDR3 sequence is 15 residues long. V was shortened by 4 bases and J by 0 bases, with 13 bases between the two germline ends. The CDR3 region has the DNA TGCGCCAGCAGCCCTGACAGCCTCATGAACACTGAAGCTTTCTTT. This gives the protein CASSPDSLMNTEAFF.

This clonotype was detected once. The V call is TRBV7-2, the J call TRBJ2-5; possibly TRBD2 for D (7 bases). V lost 5 bases and J lost 5, with 15 bases in between. The CDR3 totals 14 residues. Germline V lookup: CDR1 SGHTA, CDR2 FQGNSA. The CDR3 DNA follows: TGTGCCAGCAGCCAGAGGGGGGGCGGGGAGACCCAGTACTTC. Residues: CASSQRGGGETQYF. Combining the CDR3 with reference TRBV7-2 and TRBJ2-5 gives the whole variable domain GAGVSQSPSNKVTEKGKDVELRCDPISGHTALYWYRQSLGQGLEFLIYFQGNSAPDKSGLPSDRFSAERTGGSVSTLTIQRTQQEDSAVYLCASSQRGGGETQYFGPGTRLLVL.

This clonotype was counted between two and nine times. The V call is TRBV28, the J call TRBJ2-7; D tentatively reads TRBD1 or TRBD2 (6 bases each). The CDR3 runs 15 residues. The germline V gene encodes CDR1 MDHEN and CDR2 SYDVKM. The ends were cut back, 4 bases at V and 3 bases at J, with 16 bases in the middle. CDR3 sequence reads: CASSSYGGGLYEQYF. In DNA form, the CDR3 reads TGTGCCAGCAGTTCTTACGGGGGCGGCCTCTACGAGCAGTACTTC.

This chain links TRBV11-2 with TRBJ1-2; D remains ambiguous. The CDR3 is 15 amino acids. Germline V gives CDR1 SGHAT, CDR2 FQNNGV. Trimming pared 3 bases from V and 4 bases from J, leaving 15 bases between. CDR3 protein: CASSFGVGDGYGYTF. CDR3 nucleotide sequence: TGTGCCAGCAGCTTCGGGGTAGGCGACGGCTATGGCTACACCTTC.

The V call is TRBV3-1, the J call TRBJ2-1; D might be TRBD2 (5 bases). The V gene's germline CDR1 is LGHDT and CDR2 YNNKEL (reference sequence). V dropped 3 bases and J dropped 7 bases, with 13 bases sitting between them. CDR3 length: 14 residues. Written as DNA, the CDR3 is TGTGCCAGCAGCCAGGACTGGTCTAAGAATGAGCAGTTCTTC. Translation: CASSQDWSKNEQFF.

This sequence joins TRBV20-1 and TRBJ2-5; 8 bases align to TRBD2. Judging by the DNA end, TRBJ2-7 fits better; the J call may be wrong. The CDR3 totals 16 residues. Germline V CDR1 and CDR2: DFQATT, SNEGSKA (reference sequence). The CDR3 here is CSARDRQRGRTYEQYF. CDR3 DNA: TGCAGTGCTAGAGATCGGCAGCGGGGGAGAACCTACGAGCAGTACTTC.

This chain joins TRBV6-1 and TRBJ2-2; weak D call: TRBD1 (5 bases). Trimming pared 1 base from V and 1 base from J, leaving 13 bases between. This CDR3 is 17 amino acids long. Germline CDR1 and CDR2: MNHNS and SASEGT. DNA for the CDR3: TGTGCCAGCAGTGAAGACCCCGAACAGGTGAACACCGGGGAGCTGTTTTTT. As protein: CASSEDPEQVNTGELFF.

This clonotype was seen more than once but under ten times. The chain combines TRBV7-2 with TRBJ2-5; D is possibly TRBD1 (8 bases). The V end lost 6 bases, the J end lost 1 base, and 21 bases lay between the germline ends. CDR1 is SGHTA, CDR2 FQGNSA, per germline. The CDR3 loop spans 17 amino acids. CDR3 DNA sequence: TGTGCCAGCAGTCCAAGAACAGGGGGAGGGTTCCAAGAGACCCAGTACTTC. Protein product: CASSPRTGGGFQETQYF.

This sequence joins TRBV11-1 and TRBJ2-5; perhaps TRBD2 as D (5 bases). Trimming stripped 2 bases from V and 5 bases from J, with 12 bases between. The CDR3 contains 14 residues. Germline CDR1 and CDR2: SGHAT and FQDESV (reference sequence). CDR3 region: CASSLKTTGETQYF. The CDR3 DNA is TGTGCCAGCAGCTTAAAGACGACGGGGGAGACCCAGTACTTC.

V and J are TRBV12-3 or TRBV12-4 and TRBJ2-5; 10 nucleotides agree with TRBD2. V shed 3 bases, J shed 7 bases, and the junction held 2 bases outside the gene matches. This CDR3 has 13 residues. CDR3 loop: CASSFERGGTQYF. The CDR3 DNA reads as TGTGCCAGCAGTTTTGAGCGGGGGGGGACCCAGTACTTC.

This clonotype was seen only once. The chain has TRBV7-9 and TRBJ2-5; D might be TRBD2 (6 bases). The CDR3 contains 15 residues. In germline, CDR1 is SEHNR, CDR2 FQNEAQ (reference sequence). The V end was cut by 0 bases, the J end by 5 bases, with 13 bases between. CDR3 amino acids: CASSLAGGSWETQYF. The CDR3 coding sequence is TGTGCCAGCAGCTTAGCGGGGGGTTCTTGGGAGACCCAGTACTTC.

This clonotype showed up just a few times. This chain links TRBV4-1 with TRBJ2-1; 11 bases line up with TRBD2. This CDR3 spans 15 amino acids. Germline V gene lookup returns CDR1 MGHRA and CDR2 YSYEKL. V shed 3 bases, J shed 10 bases, and the junction held 8 bases outside the gene matches. The CDR3 loop is CASSQETSGEGEQFF. As DNA, the CDR3 is TGCGCCAGCAGCCAGGAGACTAGCGGGGAGGGGGAGCAGTTCTTC.